Following are 21 T cell receptor beta chains from one sample sequenced in a study of post-analysis software for immune sequencing data. TCR beta cDNA libraries had unique molecular identifiers. TCRdb re-analysed the PCR reads in MiXCR, keeping a single row per CDR3 protein. The repertoire includes about 190,000 distinct CDR3 sequences, approximately 28% of them detected once, and about 3.4% sits in the top ten. Their antigens remain unidentified. Study observations and caveats: When patients were compared with controls, four or five TRBV segments were more frequent, TRBV5-6, TRBV5-1 and TRBV20-1 among them.

Sequenced: blood. These receptors all come from a girl aged 2 to 17 with multiple sclerosis.

This clonotype came up many times. The CDR3 DNA reads as TGCAGTGCTAGTCGCCAGCCTAAAAACATTCAGTACTTC. Translation: CSASRQPKNIQYF. V and J are TRBV20-1 and TRBJ2-4; D gene unclear. CDR1 and CDR2 from the germline V gene are DFQATT and SNEGSKA (reference sequence). Trimming removed 3 bases at V and 4 bases at J, with 10 bases between. The CDR3 sequence is 13 residues long.

The J gene is TRBJ1-1, the V gene TRBV7-2; 7 positions agree with TRBD1. The CDR3 is 13 amino acids. J was trimmed by 7 bases and V by 8 bases; bases with no gene match: 10. Germline lookup yields CDR1 SGHTA and CDR2 FQGNSA. For the CDR3, the DNA is TGTGCCAGCCGACAGGGTAGTTATGGTGAAGCTTTCTTT. Translated, it gives CASRQGSYGEAFF.

This clonotype has only a few counts. This chain connects TRBV7-9 to TRBJ2-1; weak D call: TRBD1 (5 bases). The CDR3 runs to 15 residues. Deletions cut 1 base from V and 3 bases from J, with 10 bases between. Germline loops: CDR1 SEHNR, CDR2 FQNEAQ (reference sequence). The CDR3 nucleotides are TGTGCCAGCAGCTTAGTCCCAGGGCACTACAATGAGCAGTTCTTC. Protein: CASSLVPGHYNEQFF.

This clonotype was seen repeatedly, ten times or more. V and J are TRBV5-1 and TRBJ2-3, with a possible D match to TRBD1 (6 bases). V was clipped by 0 bases and J by 0 bases, with 8 bases between them. Germline CDR1 reads SGHRS; CDR2 reads YFSETQ. This CDR3 has 15 residues. CDR3 in DNA: TGCGCCAGCAGCTTGGACAGGGCTAGCACAGATACGCAGTATTTT. It is translated as CASSLDRASTDTQYF.

The chain joins TRBV11-2 to TRBJ2-1, with TRBD2 as a possible D gene (7 bases). The CDR3 runs to 15 residues. Trimming took off 5 bases at V and 8 bases at J, with 19 bases between the two ends. Germline lookup yields CDR1 SGHAT and CDR2 FQNNGV. CDR3 sequence: CASSLTGGGAHEQFF. The CDR3 nucleotides read TGTGCCAGCAGCCTAACTGGGGGGGGGGCGCATGAGCAGTTCTTC.

The chain links TRBV7-2 to TRBJ1-1, with D hard to call. The V end lost 1 base, the J end lost 0 bases, and 9 bases lay between the germline ends. The germline V gene has CDR1 SGHTA and CDR2 FQGNSA. The CDR3 has 15 amino acids. The CDR3 here is CASSLDASMNTEAFF. The CDR3 bases are TGTGCCAGCAGCTTAGACGCCAGTATGAACACTGAAGCTTTCTTT. Complete variable domain (other parts from reference TRBV7-2 and TRBJ1-1): GAGVSQSPSNKVTEKGKDVELRCDPISGHTALYWYRQSLGQGLEFLIYFQGNSAPDKSGLPSDRFSAERTGGSVSTLTIQRTQQEDSAVYLCASSLDASMNTEAFFGQGTRLTVV.

This clonotype was detected ten times or more. The chain carries TRBV6-1 and TRBJ2-3; TRBD2 is a possible D gene (5 bases). CDR3 length equals 12 residues. The V end was cut by 6 bases, the J end by 5 bases, with 9 bases between. Per germline, CDR1 MNHNS and CDR2 SASEGT. CDR3 DNA sequence: TGTGCCAGCAGAGCCGGGGTAGATACGCAGTATTTT. Translated: CASRAGVDTQYF.

This chain links TRBV27 with TRBJ1-1; D unclear. Germline CDR1 and CDR2: MNHEY and SMNVEV (reference sequence). The CDR3 spans 13 residues. V was pared by 6 bases and J by 6 bases, with 14 bases between. The CDR3: CASRELTRAEAFF. CDR3 coding DNA: TGTGCCAGCAGGGAACTTACGAGAGCTGAAGCTTTCTTT.

This chain connects TRBV5-1 to TRBJ2-7; 10 bases line up with TRBD2. CDR1 is SGHRS, CDR2 YFSETQ, per germline. The ends lost 2 bases at V and 7 bases at J; junction bases unmatched: 9. CDR3 length: 15 residues. The CDR3 DNA reads as TGCGCCAGCAGCTTACTAGCGGGACCGTACAATGAGCAGTACTTC. It translates to CASSLLAGPYNEQYF.

V is TRBV5-1 and J is TRBJ2-4; TRBD2 matches 12 bases. In germline, CDR1 is SGHRS, CDR2 YFSETQ. The CDR3 extends over 13 amino acids. V lost 3 bases and J lost 11; bases outside the gene matches: 3. The CDR3 DNA follows: TGCGCCAGCAGCTCGACTAGCGGGGGCCTTCAGTACTTC. As protein: CASSSTSGGLQYF. The variable domain in full, with the rest retrieved from reference TRBV5-1 and TRBJ2-4, is KAGVTQTPRYLIKTRGQQVTLSCSPISGHRSVSWYQQTPGQGLQFLFEYFSETQRNKGNFPGRFSGRQFSNSRSEMNVSTLELGDSALYLCASSSTSGGLQYFGAGTRLSVL.

The chain links TRBV6-2 or TRBV6-3 to TRBJ2-1; TRBD2 matches at 10 bases. This CDR3 has 14 residues. Germline loops: CDR1 MNHEY, CDR2 SVGEGT. With 6 bases clipped from V and 2 bases from J, the junction kept 1 base outside the gene matches. CDR3 nucleotides: TGTGCCAGCAGGAGCGGGGGGGCCTACAATGAGCAGTTCTTC. Translating it yields CASRSGGAYNEQFF.

This clonotype was seen only a few times. V and J are TRBV28 and TRBJ2-7; 10 bases map to TRBD2. Germline CDR1 is MDHEN and CDR2 is SYDVKM. V shed 5 bases, J shed 6 bases, and the junction held 13 bases outside the gene matches. This CDR3 has 16 amino acids. CDR3 DNA: TGTGCCAGCAGTGAGTCCAGTAGCGGGAGGACCGGCGAGCAGTACTTC. Its translation is CASSESSSGRTGEQYF.

This clonotype appeared a few times. At one of its ends the junction is not consistent with the germline gene, which may arise from a read error. The chain joins TRBV6-1 to TRBJ2-1, with TRBD1 matching 7 bases. The CDR3 has 12 residues. Germline CDR1 MNHNS, CDR2 SASEGT. CDR3 sequence reads: CAGSYRGDEQFF. For the CDR3, the DNA is TGTGCCGGCAGCTACAGGGGAGATGAGCAGTTCTTC.

The CDR3 spells CASSPRGSTYNEQYF. Written as DNA, the CDR3 is TGCGCCAGCAGCCCGCGGGGGTCTACCTACAATGAGCAGTACTTC. The chain links TRBV4-1 to TRBJ2-1; 7 bases are a match to TRBD2. The J call may be wrong; the DNA end is better matched by TRBJ2-7. CDR1 is MGHRA, CDR2 YSYEKL, per germline. This CDR3 has 15 amino acids.

This sequence joins TRBV20-1 and TRBJ2-5; possibly TRBD1 for D (6 bases). Looked up from germline, CDR1 is DFQATT and CDR2 is SNEGSKA (reference sequence). The germline V and J ends were trimmed by 1 base and 5 bases, with 17 bases remaining between them. The length of the CDR3 is 15 residues. This chain's CDR3 is CSARGQDSKSETQYF. In nucleotides, the CDR3 is TGCAGTGCTAGAGGTCAGGACAGTAAATCGGAGACCCAGTACTTC.

CDR3 coding DNA: TGCGCCAGCAGCTTGTTGGGGGAGCTGAACACTGAAGCTTTCTTT. It specifies CASSLLGELNTEAFF. This chain links TRBV5-1 with TRBJ1-1, with D maybe TRBD1 (5 bases). Per the germline V gene, CDR1 is SGHRS and CDR2 is YFSETQ. The CDR3 is 15 residues long. V was shortened by 1 base and J by 0 bases, with 10 bases between the two germline ends.

This clonotype has ten or more counts. This chain links TRBV20-1 with TRBJ2-1, with D hard to call. V was shortened by 0 bases and J by 0 bases, with 9 bases between the two germline ends. Germline CDR1 and CDR2: DFQATT and SNEGSKA (reference sequence). There are 15 residues in the CDR3. The CDR3: CSARDGRSSYNEQFF. The CDR3 DNA reads TGCAGTGCTAGAGATGGCAGGAGCTCCTACAATGAGCAGTTCTTC.

This chain uses TRBV6-5 with TRBJ2-7; 7 nucleotides align to TRBD1. The CDR3 is 14 amino acids. The junction had 5 bases not matched to a gene; V was cut back by 4 bases and J by 2 bases. Germline CDR1 MNHEY, CDR2 SVGAGI. CDR3 sequence: CASSFTTGPYEQYF. For the CDR3, the DNA is TGTGCCAGCAGTTTTACGACAGGGCCCTACGAGCAGTACTTC.

This clonotype has at least ten counts. The rearrangement uses TRBV5-1 and TRBJ2-1; 11 positions match TRBD2. After removal of 3 bases from V and 0 bases from J, the junction contained 11 bases not matched to a gene. CDR1 SGHRS and CDR2 YFSETQ come from the germline V gene. CDR3 size: 19 residues. In nucleotides, the CDR3 is TGCGCCAGCAGCTCCTCGGGACTAGCGGCCCCGAGCTCCTACAATGAGCAGTTCTTC. It specifies CASSSSGLAAPSSYNEQFF.

A word on this clonotype: One end of the junction is discordant with germline, which a read error may explain. The CDR3 DNA follows: TGCAGTGTTCCGGGACAGGGCGGGGGGTGGGCCTATATTTCACCCCTCCACTTT. Protein sequence: CSVPGQGGGWAYISPLHF. The chain has TRBV20-1 and TRBJ1-6, with 9 positions matching TRBD1. CDR1 is DFQATT, CDR2 SNEGSKA, per germline (reference sequence). The CDR3 loop spans 18 amino acids.

On this clonotype itself: The junction and the germline gene differ at one end; a read error may be behind it. The V and J genes are TRBV20-1 and TRBJ2-1; 8 bases match TRBD2. The germline CDR1 and CDR2 sequences are DFQATT and SNEGSKA (reference sequence). The CDR3 is 16 amino acids. CDR3: CSARGGSGSSYNERFF. The CDR3 DNA is TGCAGTGCTAGAGGGGGGAGCGGGAGCTCCTACAATGAGCGGTTCTTC.